Sequencing of this TCR beta chain was carried out in a study of blood T cell repertoires in COVID-19. Study-level information: The United States, Italy and Spain supplied acute and convalescent COVID-19 samples. From T cells, B-cell-depleted T cells, or PBMCs came the material, which was cDNA or gDNA.

Trimming shortened V by 8 bases and J by 8 bases, and 21 bases separated the two germline ends. Germline V gives CDR1 MDHEN, CDR2 SYDVKM. CDR3 length equals 14 residues. In the authors' methods: By means of reference gene primer amplification, nucleated cell counts were estimated. Profiled with immunoSEQ multiplex PCR; TCRdb holds only in-frame clones, not every one. That table gives V, J and clone size, and the DNA gave D and trimming. The repertoire includes about 200,000 clones, less than 90% of them detected once, and approximately 0.75% sits in the top ten. The gene calls are TRBV28 and TRBJ1-2, with D hard to call. Input material: peripheral blood. This clonotype was sampled from a woman in her 70s with acute or convalescent COVID-19. The CDR3 reads CASVKGGPALGYTF. In DNA, the CDR3 is TGTGCCAGCGTAAAAGGCGGTCCGGCCTTGGGCTACACCTTC.